Shown below are 22 T cell receptor beta chains from a single sample sequenced in a study of Ad26.COV2.S vaccination and SARS-CoV-2 variants. Some clones are missing from TCRdb's copy, which holds only in-frame ones; the method was immunoSEQ multiplex PCR. The sample yields 350,000 to 500,000 clones, 80% to 95% seen once. The treatment: roughly 20 received Ad26.COV2.S at low or high dose, single or two shots; 5 received placebo; per-sample allocation not given. It was on day 63 after the first vaccine or placebo injection that samples were taken. The material was peripheral blood, obtained in a trial of Ad26.COV2.S vaccine versus placebo. The receptors here all came from a person aged 18-65 years who received the Ad26.COV2.S COVID-19 vaccine or a placebo.

This chain joins TRBV14 and TRBJ2-7, with D possibly being TRBD2 (7 bases). The ends were cut back, 3 bases at V and 2 bases at J, with 14 bases in the middle. This CDR3 region has 15 residues. Germline V gives CDR1 SGHDN, CDR2 FVKESK. CDR3 coding DNA: TGTGCCAGCAGCCATCCGAGGGGGGGAGCCTACGAGCAGTACTTC. Protein: CASSHPRGGAYEQYF.

V is TRBV12-3 or TRBV12-4 and J is TRBJ2-2; possible D gene TRBD2, 5 bases. This CDR3 contains 13 residues. V was shortened by 8 bases and J by 4 bases, with 11 bases between the two germline ends. The CDR3 DNA sequence: TGTGCCAGCCGCGGGTGGGGCACCGGGGAGCTGTTTTTT. The encoded protein is CASRGWGTGELFF.

This clone was found a few times. The chain has TRBV6-4 and TRBJ2-3; 9 nucleotides line up with TRBD1. This CDR3 is 15 amino acids long. CDR1 and CDR2 from the germline V gene are MRHNA and SNTAGT. The trim removed 5 bases at V and 5 bases at J, leaving 8 bases unmatched. CDR3: CASSLGQGEGDTQYF. The CDR3 DNA is TGTGCCAGCAGTTTGGGACAGGGTGAAGGAGATACGCAGTATTTT.

With respect to this clone: One end of the junction does not line up with germline, which may come from a read error. The J gene is TRBJ2-7, the V gene TRBV6-2 or TRBV6-3; D is possibly TRBD2 (5 bases). CDR1 is MNHEY, CDR2 SVGEGT, per germline. The CDR3 consists of 15 residues. The CDR3 sequence is CASSKDSRGSYKQYF. Here the CDR3 DNA reads TGTGCCAGCAGTAAAGACTCCCGAGGGTCCTACAAGCAGTACTTC.

This chain joins TRBV4-1 and TRBJ2-7, with 9 bases matching TRBD1. This CDR3 spans 14 amino acids. CDR1 and CDR2 (germline): MGHRA, YSYEKL. The J segment lost 2 bases and the V segment lost 3 bases, leaving 2 bases of the junction unmatched. The CDR3 loop is CASSHGTGPYEQYF. In nucleotides, the CDR3 is TGCGCCAGCAGCCACGGGACAGGGCCCTACGAGCAGTACTTC.

CDR3 nucleotides: TGTGCCTGGAAGGGGCTAAGCTCCTACGAGCAGTACTTC. Translation: CAWKGLSSYEQYF. This sequence joins TRBV30 and TRBJ2-7, with D tentatively TRBD1 (5 bases). The V gene's germline CDR1 is GTSNPN and CDR2 SVGIG (reference sequence). Trimming shortened V by 4 bases and J by 0 bases, and 10 bases separated the two germline ends. This CDR3 is 13 amino acids long.

The V and J genes are TRBV6-5 and TRBJ2-7; 9 nucleotides line up with TRBD2. V lost 6 bases, J lost 5 bases, and 8 bases stayed unmatched. The CDR3 extends over 14 amino acids. Per the germline V gene, CDR1 is MNHEY and CDR2 is SVGAGI. The CDR3 DNA is TGTGCCAGCAGGAATAGCGGGAGTCTCAACGAGCAGTACTTC. Amino acids: CASRNSGSLNEQYF.

The CDR3 coding sequence is TGTGCCAGCATCTCGGAGTCCCCACACCAGGGTACGGTAGACACCATATATTTT. Its protein is CASISESPHQGTVDTIYF. This sequence joins TRBV19 and TRBJ1-3, with D perhaps matching TRBD1 (5 bases). The germline V and J ends were trimmed by 9 bases and 8 bases, with 32 bases remaining between them. Germline CDR1 and CDR2: LNHDA and SQIVND (reference sequence). The CDR3 spans 18 residues.

The J gene is TRBJ1-3, the V gene TRBV10-1; D is perhaps TRBD1 (5 bases). CDR1 WNHNN and CDR2 SYGVQD come from the germline V gene (reference sequence). The V and J ends lost 7 bases and 0 bases respectively, with 16 bases between them. This CDR3 contains 16 residues. Here the CDR3 reads CASTEREGLSGNTIYF. Written as DNA, the CDR3 is TGCGCCAGCACCGAGAGGGAGGGACTCTCTGGAAACACCATATATTTT.

A few counts support this clone. V usage is TRBV10-1 and J usage is TRBJ2-2, with 11 bases that match TRBD2. V shed 0 bases, J shed 1 base, and the junction held 1 base outside the gene matches. The CDR3 sequence is 17 residues long. CDR1 is WNHNN, CDR2 SYGVQD, per germline (reference sequence). CDR3 in amino acids: CASSESGTSGNTGELFF. The CDR3, as DNA: TGCGCCAGCAGTGAGTCCGGGACTAGCGGGAACACCGGGGAGCTGTTTTTT.

The CDR3 nucleotides are TGTGCCAGCAGCATACAGGTGACACCCTACGAGCAGTACTTC. Its protein is CASSIQVTPYEQYF. The J gene is TRBJ2-7, the V gene TRBV7-9; tentatively, D is TRBD1 (5 bases). Germline assignment: CDR1 SEHNR and CDR2 FQNEAQ (reference sequence). CDR3 length: 14 amino acids. Trimming took 5 bases from V and 2 from J, leaving 13 bases between them.

The V gene is TRBV19, the J gene TRBJ2-5; the D gene is possibly TRBD1 (6 bases). CDR3 size: 15 residues. V was trimmed by 2 bases and J by 5 bases, leaving 15 bases between them. Germline V CDR1 and CDR2: LNHDA, SQIVND (reference sequence). CDR3 coding DNA: TGTGCCAGTAGTATATTAACTGGACAGCTGGAGACCCAGTACTTC. Protein sequence: CASSILTGQLETQYF.

A note on this clone: Other DNA sequences from this sample encode an identical CDR3 as well. This chain joins TRBV30 and TRBJ1-6; unclear D gene. With 0 bases removed from V and 4 bases from J, the gap between germline ends came to 7 bases. Germline loops: CDR1 GTSNPN, CDR2 SVGIG (reference sequence). The CDR3 spans 14 residues. CDR3 region: CAWSVGSYNSPLHF. DNA for the CDR3: TGTGCCTGGAGTGTCGGCAGTTATAATTCACCCCTCCACTTT. Supplemented by reference TRBV30 and TRBJ1-6, the full variable domain reads SQTIHQWPATLVQPVGSPLSLECTVEGTSNPNLYWYRQAAGRGLQLLFYSVGIGQISSEVPQNLSASRPQDRQFILSSKKLLLSDSGFYLCAWSVGSYNSPLHFGNGTRLTVT.

The sample holds one count of this clone. CDR3 region: CASKRGGQPQHF. The CDR3 coding sequence is TGTGCCAGCAAAAGGGGCGGTCAGCCCCAGCATTTT. The chain has TRBV27 and TRBJ1-5, with a possible D match to TRBD1 (5 bases). This CDR3 region has 12 residues. V was trimmed by 7 bases and J by 6 bases, leaving 10 bases between them. Germline CDR1 reads MNHEY; CDR2 reads SMNVEV (reference sequence).

This chain uses TRBV29-1 with TRBJ2-1, with 13 bases matching TRBD2. The V gene end was trimmed by 5 bases and the J gene end by 5 bases; junction bases not matched to a gene: 6. The CDR3 is made up of 15 amino acids. Germline lookup yields CDR1 SQVTM and CDR2 ANQGSEA. CDR3 region: CSVTLAGGPNNEQFF. Here the CDR3 DNA reads TGCAGCGTTACACTAGCGGGAGGGCCGAACAATGAGCAGTTCTTC.

The genes are TRBV7-6 and TRBJ2-1; D possibly matches TRBD1 or TRBD2 (6 bases each). The length of the CDR3 is 20 residues. Trimming took 3 bases from V and 4 from J, leaving 28 bases between them. The germline V gene encodes CDR1 SGHVS and CDR2 FNYEAQ. The DNA for the CDR3 is TGTGCCAGCAGCTTTAATGTGCCCGGGGGCGATTCGGTGGGGTACAATGAGCAGTTCTTC. Translated, it gives CASSFNVPGGDSVGYNEQFF.

The chain couples TRBV9 to TRBJ2-7; D remains ambiguous. Per the germline V gene, CDR1 is SGDLS and CDR2 is YYNGEE. The V gene lost 4 bases and the J gene lost 1 base, with 9 bases spanning the gap. CDR3 length: 13 amino acids. CDR3 sequence reads: CASSPRNSYEQYF. CDR3 sequence (DNA): TGTGCCAGCAGCCCCCGCAATTCCTACGAGCAGTACTTC.

The chain has TRBV29-1 and TRBJ2-3; 10 nucleotides match TRBD2. In germline, CDR1 is SQVTM, CDR2 ANQGSEA. J gave up 6 bases and V 7 bases, and 4 bases lay outside the gene matches. The CDR3 runs 12 residues. This chain's CDR3 is CSASGSADTQYF. The CDR3 coding sequence is TGCAGCGCTAGCGGGAGTGCGGATACGCAGTATTTT.

This chain connects TRBV7-2 to TRBJ2-1; TRBD2 matches at 9 bases. Germline values: CDR1 SGHTA, CDR2 FQGNSA. V lost 3 bases to trimming and J lost 6 bases; unmatched junction nucleotides: 6. This CDR3 is built from 15 residues. CDR3 sequence: CASSFGTSLLNEQFF. The CDR3 nucleotides are TGTGCCAGCAGCTTTGGGACTAGCCTCCTCAATGAGCAGTTCTTC.

J is TRBJ2-7 and V is TRBV6-5, with D possibly being TRBD2 (7 bases). Germline V gene lookup returns CDR1 MNHEY and CDR2 SVGAGI. With 0 bases removed from V and 3 bases from J, the gap between germline ends came to 15 bases. The CDR3 sequence is 16 residues long. Written as DNA, the CDR3 is TGTGCCAGCAGTTACTCGACCTCCGGGGGGCTCTACGAGCAGTACTTC. This encodes CASSYSTSGGLYEQYF.

This chain's CDR3 is CASSPFRGEQFF. CDR3 bases: TGTGCCAGCTCACCATTTCGAGGTGAGCAGTTCTTC. The V gene is TRBV18, the J gene TRBJ2-1, with D uncertain. The CDR3 runs 12 residues. Germline V gene data show CDR1 as KGHSH and CDR2 as LQKENI. The V end was cut by 2 bases, the J end by 9 bases, with 8 bases between.

V is TRBV29-1 and J is TRBJ2-2, with 7 positions matching TRBD2. This CDR3 has 15 amino acids. Germline V gene data show CDR1 as SQVTM and CDR2 as ANQGSEA. V lost 6 bases and J lost 0; bases outside the gene matches: 7. The CDR3 region is CSVRTGGTNTGELFF. The CDR3, as DNA: TGCAGCGTCAGAACGGGGGGTACGAACACCGGGGAGCTGTTTTTT.